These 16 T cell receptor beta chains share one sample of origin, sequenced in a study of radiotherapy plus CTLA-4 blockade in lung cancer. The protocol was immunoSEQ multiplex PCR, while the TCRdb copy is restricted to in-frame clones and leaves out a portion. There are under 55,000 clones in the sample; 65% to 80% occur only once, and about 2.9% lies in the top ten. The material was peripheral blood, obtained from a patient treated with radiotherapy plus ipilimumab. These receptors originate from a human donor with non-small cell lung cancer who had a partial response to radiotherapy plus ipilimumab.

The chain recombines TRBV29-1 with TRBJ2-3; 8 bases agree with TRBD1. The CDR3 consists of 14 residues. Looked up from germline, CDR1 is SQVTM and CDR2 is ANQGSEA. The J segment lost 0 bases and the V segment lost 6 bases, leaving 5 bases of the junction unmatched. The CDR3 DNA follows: TGCAGCGTAGGACAGGGACGAAGCACAGATACGCAGTATTTT. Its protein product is CSVGQGRSTDTQYF.

The chain's CDR3 is CASSQDEGGYGYTF. In DNA form, the CDR3 reads TGCGCCAGCAGCCAAGATGAAGGAGGCTATGGCTACACCTTC. The rearrangement joins TRBV4-3 to TRBJ1-2; no clear D. Trimming stripped 0 bases from V and 4 bases from J, with 9 bases between. Looked up from germline, CDR1 is LGHNA and CDR2 is YSLEER. This CDR3 is 14 amino acids long.

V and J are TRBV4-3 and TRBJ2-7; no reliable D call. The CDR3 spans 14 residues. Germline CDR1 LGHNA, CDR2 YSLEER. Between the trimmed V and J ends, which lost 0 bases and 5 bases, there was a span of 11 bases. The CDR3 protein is CASSQEQSVDEQYF. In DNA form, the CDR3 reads TGCGCCAGCAGCCAAGAGCAGTCAGTGGACGAGCAGTACTTC.

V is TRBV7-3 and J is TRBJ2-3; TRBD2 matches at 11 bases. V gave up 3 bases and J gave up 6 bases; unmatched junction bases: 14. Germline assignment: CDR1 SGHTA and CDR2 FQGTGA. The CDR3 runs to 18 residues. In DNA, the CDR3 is TGTGCCAGCAGCTTCCGGGGAACTAGCGGGGGTAATTTGGATACGCAGTATTTT. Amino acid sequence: CASSFRGTSGGNLDTQYF.

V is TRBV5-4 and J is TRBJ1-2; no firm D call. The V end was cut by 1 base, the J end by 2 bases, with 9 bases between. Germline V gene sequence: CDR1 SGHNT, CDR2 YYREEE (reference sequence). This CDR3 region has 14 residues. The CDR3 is CASSLTAVNYGYTF. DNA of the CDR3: TGTGCCAGCAGCTTGACAGCGGTGAACTATGGCTACACCTTC.

The CDR3 here is CASSVKTEHTGELFF. The CDR3, as DNA: TGTGCCAGCAGCGTTAAGACAGAACACACCGGGGAGCTGTTTTTT. The gene calls are TRBV9 and TRBJ2-2; TRBD1 is a possible D gene (5 bases). CDR1 is SGDLS and CDR2 is YYNGEE in the germline V gene. CDR3 length: 15 residues. V was cut by 2 bases and J by 3 bases, with 11 bases left in between.

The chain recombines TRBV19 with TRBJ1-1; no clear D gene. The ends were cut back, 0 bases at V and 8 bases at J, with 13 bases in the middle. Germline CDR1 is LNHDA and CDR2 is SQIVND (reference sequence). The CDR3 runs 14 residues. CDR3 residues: CASSIDPQSQEAFF. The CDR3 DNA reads TGTGCCAGTAGTATAGATCCACAGAGCCAGGAAGCTTTCTTT.

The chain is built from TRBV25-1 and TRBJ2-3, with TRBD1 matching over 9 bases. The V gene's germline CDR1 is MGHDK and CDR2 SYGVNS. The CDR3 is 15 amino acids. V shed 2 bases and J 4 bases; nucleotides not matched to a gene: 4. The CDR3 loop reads CASSETGGLADTQYF. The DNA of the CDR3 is TGTGCCAGCAGTGAAACAGGGGGCTTGGCAGATACGCAGTATTTT. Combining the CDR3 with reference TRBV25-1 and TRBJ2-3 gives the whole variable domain EADIYQTPRYLVIGTGKKITLECSQTMGHDKMYWYQQDPGMELHLIHYSYGVNSTEKGDLSSESTVSRIRTEHFPLTLESARPSHTSQYLCASSETGGLADTQYFGPGTRLTVL.

CDR3 coding DNA: TGTGCCAGCAGCTTAGGTGGGACAGAGGAAGCTTTCTTT. This encodes CASSLGGTEEAFF. V gene TRBV7-9 combines with J gene TRBJ1-1; 7 positions agree with TRBD1. Germline lookup yields CDR1 SEHNR and CDR2 FQNEAQ (reference sequence). The CDR3 extends over 13 amino acids. Germline trimming cut 1 base from V and 8 bases from J; bases unmatched to any gene: 4.

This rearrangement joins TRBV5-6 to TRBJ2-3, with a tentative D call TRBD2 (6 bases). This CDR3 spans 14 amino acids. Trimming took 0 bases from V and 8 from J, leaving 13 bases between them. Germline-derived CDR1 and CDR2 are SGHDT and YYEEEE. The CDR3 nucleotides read TGTGCCAGCAGCTTGGGACTAGAAGGTGCTACGCAGTATTTT. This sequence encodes CASSLGLEGATQYF. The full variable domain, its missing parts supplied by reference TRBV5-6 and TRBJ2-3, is DAGVTQSPTHLIKTRGQQVTLRCSPKSGHDTVSWYQQALGQGPQFIFQYYEEEERQRGNFPDRFSGHQFPNYSSELNVNALLLGDSALYLCASSLGLEGATQYFGPGTRLTVL.

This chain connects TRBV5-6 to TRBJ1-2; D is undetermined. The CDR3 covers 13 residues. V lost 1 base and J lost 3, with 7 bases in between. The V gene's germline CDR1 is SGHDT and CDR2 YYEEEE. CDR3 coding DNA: TGTGCCAGCAGCTTGACTAGGTACTATGGCTACACCTTC. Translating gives CASSLTRYYGYTF.

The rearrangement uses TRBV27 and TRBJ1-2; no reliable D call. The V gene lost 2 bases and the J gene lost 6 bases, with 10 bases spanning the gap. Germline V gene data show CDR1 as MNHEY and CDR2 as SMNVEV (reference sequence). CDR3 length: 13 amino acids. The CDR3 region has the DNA TGTGCCAGCAGTTTAATTGCGGGGAATGGCTACACCTTC. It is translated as CASSLIAGNGYTF.

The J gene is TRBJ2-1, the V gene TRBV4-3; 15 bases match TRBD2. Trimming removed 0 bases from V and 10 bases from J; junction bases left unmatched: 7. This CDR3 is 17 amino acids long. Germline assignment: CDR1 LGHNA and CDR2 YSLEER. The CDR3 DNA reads TGCGCCAGCAGCCAAGAAGGACTAGCGGGGGGGCCGGGGGAGCAGTTCTTC. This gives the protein CASSQEGLAGGPGEQFF.

The CDR3: CASSDLQGVNAQPQHF. In DNA, the CDR3 is TGTGCCAGTTCCGACTTACAGGGGGTCAATGCGCAGCCCCAGCATTTT. The chain joins TRBV19 to TRBJ1-5, with 8 bases fitting TRBD1. The V and J ends lost 8 bases and 7 bases, in that order; junction bases with no gene match: 16. The CDR3 has 16 amino acids. Per the germline V gene, CDR1 is LNHDA and CDR2 is SQIVND (reference sequence).

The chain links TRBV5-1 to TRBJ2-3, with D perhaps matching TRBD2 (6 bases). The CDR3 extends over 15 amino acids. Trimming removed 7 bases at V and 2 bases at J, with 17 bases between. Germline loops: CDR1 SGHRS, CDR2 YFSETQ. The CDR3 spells CASGGEAGPTDTQYF. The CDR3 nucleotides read TGCGCCAGCGGGGGAGAGGCGGGGCCCACAGATACGCAGTATTTT.

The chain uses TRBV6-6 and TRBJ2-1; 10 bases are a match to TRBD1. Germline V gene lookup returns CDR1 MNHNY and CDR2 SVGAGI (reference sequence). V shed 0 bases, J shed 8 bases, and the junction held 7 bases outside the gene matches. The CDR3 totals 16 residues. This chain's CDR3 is CASSYSVETGGHEQFF. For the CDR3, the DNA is TGTGCCAGCAGTTACTCGGTTGAGACAGGGGGCCATGAGCAGTTCTTC.